Listed here are 28 T cell receptor beta chains from one sample, sequenced in a study of T cells expressing NK-cell markers. TCRdb reworked the 5' RACE reads into one entry per CDR3 protein, no DNA. The sample data list about 440,000 distinct CDR3 sequences. Source material: blood T cells: a sorted CD56 or NKG2C T cell subset, CD4+ or CD8+ T cells, or bulk PBMC T cells (not recorded which). Receptors originate from a woman between 18 and 69 years old in good health.

CDR3 protein: CASSLGSLMETEAFF. The chain recombines TRBV5-1 with TRBJ1-1. The germline V gene has CDR1 SGHRS and CDR2 YFSETQ. The CDR3 extends over 15 amino acids. The variable domain in full, with the rest retrieved from reference TRBV5-1 and TRBJ1-1, is KAGVTQTPRYLIKTRGQQVTLSCSPISGHRSVSWYQQTPGQGLQFLFEYFSETQRNKGNFPGRFSGRQFSNSRSEMNVSTLELGDSALYLCASSLGSLMETEAFFGQGTRLTVV.

J is TRBJ2-2 and V is TRBV6-2 or TRBV6-3. This CDR3 has 14 amino acids. Germline loops: CDR1 MNHEY, CDR2 SVGEGT. CDR3 sequence: CASSYGKYTGELFF.

CDR3 region: CASSISELGAEAFF. This rearrangement joins TRBV19 to TRBJ1-1; there is no DNA to check the TCRdb D call of TRBD1. The CDR3 has 14 amino acids. CDR1 and CDR2 from the germline V gene are LNHDA and SQIVND (reference sequence).

V gene TRBV7-9 combines with J gene TRBJ2-3; TCRdb names TRBD1, which stays unverified in the absence of DNA. Germline V lookup: CDR1 SEHNR, CDR2 FQNEAQ (reference sequence). The CDR3 loop spans 15 amino acids. This chain's CDR3 is CASSLVRGFTDTQYF.

The V and J genes are TRBV9 and TRBJ2-2; TCRdb gives TRBD1 as the D gene, but with no DNA this cannot be confirmed. This CDR3 spans 15 amino acids. The germline gives CDR1 SGDLS, CDR2 YYNGEE. The CDR3 reads CASSVGQGRTGELFF.

V is TRBV25-1 and J is TRBJ1-2; checking the TCRdb D call of TRBD1 is not possible without DNA. Germline V lookup: CDR1 MGHDK, CDR2 SYGVNS. CDR3 length: 13 amino acids. The CDR3 spells CASGEFGTAGYTF.

This sequence joins TRBV30 and TRBJ1-4. The CDR3 runs 13 residues. Germline CDR1 GTSNPN, CDR2 SVGIG (reference sequence). CDR3 sequence reads: CASTGIIDEKLFF.

V gene TRBV15 combines with J gene TRBJ2-7. The germline CDR1 and CDR2 sequences are LNHNV and YYDKDF (reference sequence). This CDR3 has 14 amino acids. CDR3 region: CATSWALSSYEQYF.

This chain connects TRBV24-1 to TRBJ2-1; TCRdb's D call, TRBD1, is unchecked because there is no DNA. CDR1 KGHDR and CDR2 SFDVKD come from the germline V gene. The CDR3 covers 12 residues. CDR3 residues: CATQGGADEQFF.

The rearrangement uses TRBV5-5 and TRBJ1-1. This CDR3 region has 17 residues. Per the germline V gene, CDR1 is SGHKS and CDR2 is YYEKEE (reference sequence). The CDR3 region is CASSLWVSQVVNTEAFF.

This chain joins TRBV4-3 and TRBJ1-3. The CDR3 loop spans 15 amino acids. Germline CDR1 LGHNA, CDR2 YSLEER. The CDR3 sequence: CASSQGRGPGNTIYF.

The chain has TRBV20-1 and TRBJ2-4; no DNA is available, so the TRBD2 call from TCRdb remains unchecked. Per the germline V gene, CDR1 is DFQATT and CDR2 is SNEGSKA (reference sequence). This CDR3 contains 13 residues. CDR3 loop: CSAIAGGPNIQYF.

The V and J genes are TRBV6-2 or TRBV6-3 and TRBJ1-2. The germline V gene has CDR1 MNHEY and CDR2 SVGEGT. The CDR3 has 14 residues. CDR3 region: CASSYSSQTYGYTF.

V gene TRBV4-2 combines with J gene TRBJ2-1; with no DNA, the TCRdb D assignment of TRBD2 cannot be verified. Germline V gives CDR1 LGHNA, CDR2 YNFKEQ. This CDR3 is built from 15 residues. The CDR3 reads CASSQEAGGSNEQFF.

V is TRBV7-2 and J is TRBJ2-3. CDR3 size: 14 residues. Germline CDR1 and CDR2: SGHTA and FQGNSA. The CDR3 loop is CASSLVGKTDTQYF.

J is TRBJ2-5 and V is TRBV20-1; TCRdb's D call, TRBD1, is unchecked because there is no DNA. From germline, CDR1 is DFQATT and CDR2 SNEGSKA (reference sequence). This CDR3 is 15 amino acids long. The CDR3 spells CSARDLNRGLETQYF.

This chain links TRBV7-8 with TRBJ2-4; TCRdb picks TRBD1, but there is no DNA to check that call. The CDR3 is 16 residues long. Germline lookup yields CDR1 SGHVS and CDR2 FQNEAQ. CDR3 protein: CASSLADRVVGDIQYF.

The chain couples TRBV7-2 to TRBJ2-3; TCRdb names TRBD2, which stays unverified in the absence of DNA. The germline CDR1 and CDR2 sequences are SGHTA and FQGNSA. The CDR3 extends over 15 amino acids. The CDR3 loop is CASSLASGRADTQYF.

CDR3 sequence reads: CAWSAQETQYF. The chain has TRBV30 and TRBJ2-5. Germline CDR1 reads GTSNPN; CDR2 reads SVGIG (reference sequence). The CDR3 is 11 amino acids.

V gene TRBV6-2 or TRBV6-3 combines with J gene TRBJ1-5; TCRdb's D gene call, TRBD1, goes unchecked for lack of DNA. From germline, CDR1 is MNHEY and CDR2 SVGEGT. The CDR3 loop spans 14 amino acids. CDR3 region: CASSYGGSLGPQHF.

V and J are TRBV19 and TRBJ1-6. The CDR3 is 13 residues long. Per germline, CDR1 LNHDA and CDR2 SQIVND (reference sequence). The CDR3 reads CASSMEGYSPLHF. The whole variable domain, remainder taken from reference TRBV19 and TRBJ1-6, is DGGITQSPKYLFRKEGQNVTLSCEQNLNHDAMYWYRQDPGQGLRLIYYSQIVNDFQKGDIAEGYSVSREKKESFPLTVTSAQKNPTAFYLCASSMEGYSPLHFGNGTRLTVT.

The J gene is TRBJ2-4, the V gene TRBV5-1. CDR3 length: 14 amino acids. CDR1 is SGHRS and CDR2 is YFSETQ in the germline V gene. Here the CDR3 reads CASSQAGTKNIQYF.

V gene TRBV18 combines with J gene TRBJ2-3; TCRdb gives TRBD2 as the D gene, but with no DNA this cannot be confirmed. Germline V gene sequence: CDR1 KGHSH, CDR2 LQKENI. This CDR3 has 17 residues. CDR3 protein: CASSPPGLAGRADTQYF.

The chain joins TRBV10-1 to TRBJ2-2; the D call from TCRdb, TRBD1, cannot be confirmed without DNA. Germline CDR1 WNHNN, CDR2 SYGVQD (reference sequence). CDR3 size: 15 residues. The CDR3 is CASTPGPIDAGELFF.

V is TRBV9 and J is TRBJ1-5. The CDR3 contains 15 residues. Germline V gives CDR1 SGDLS, CDR2 YYNGEE. The CDR3 sequence: CASSVSGGGNQPQHF.

V and J are TRBV7-6 and TRBJ1-1; TCRdb's D call of TRBD1 is untestable without DNA. Germline loops: CDR1 SGHVS, CDR2 FNYEAQ. This CDR3 has 14 residues. CDR3 in amino acids: CASSLGAKNTEAFF. Using reference TRBV7-6 and TRBJ1-1 for the parts outside the CDR3, the full variable domain is GAGVSQSPRYKVTKRGQDVALRCDPISGHVSLYWYRQALGQGPEFLTYFNYEAQQDKSGLPNDRFSAERPEGSISTLTIQRTEQRDSAMYRCASSLGAKNTEAFFGQGTRLTVV.

The chain recombines TRBV18 with TRBJ2-3; TCRdb proposes TRBD2, but this gene call is untestable without DNA. Germline-derived CDR1 and CDR2 are KGHSH and LQKENI. The length of the CDR3 is 15 residues. The CDR3 sequence is CASSPRDGSADTQYF.

This rearrangement joins TRBV2 to TRBJ1-4. CDR1 and CDR2 from the germline V gene are SNHLY and FYNNEI. The CDR3 has 15 amino acids. CDR3: CASRDREYREEKLFF.